This T cell receptor (beta chain) was sequenced during a study of CD8 T cells in ankylosing spondylitis. Whole-study results and caveats: Disease-linked clones reportedly concentrated significantly in matched ankylosing spondylitis synovial fluid. A motif in TCR beta, a set of eight or nine highly homologous variants, appeared characteristic of ankylosing spondylitis blood.

The CDR3 covers 12 residues. Germline CDR1 reads SEHNR; CDR2 reads FQNEAQ (reference sequence). V lost 1 base and J 9 bases, leaving 7 bases between the germline ends. Ten or more counts support this clonotype. What it binds is not known. Quantitative 5'-RACE was performed with molecular barcodes, and it yielded the TCR beta libraries. TCRdb reprocessed the 5' RACE reads with MiXCR, giving one entry per CDR3 protein. This sample yields roughly 150,000 distinct CDR3 sequences, of which 25% to 35% are seen a single time; 5.5% to 7.5% belongs to the top ten. The TCR originated in a male donor with ankylosing spondylitis. This rearrangement joins TRBV7-9 to TRBJ2-1; no firm D call. Input material: synovial fluid, either unsorted or a sorted T cell fraction (not recorded which). DNA for the CDR3: TGTGCCAGCAGCTTAGTCGAAGCTGAGCAGTTCTTC. This translates into CASSLVEAEQFF.